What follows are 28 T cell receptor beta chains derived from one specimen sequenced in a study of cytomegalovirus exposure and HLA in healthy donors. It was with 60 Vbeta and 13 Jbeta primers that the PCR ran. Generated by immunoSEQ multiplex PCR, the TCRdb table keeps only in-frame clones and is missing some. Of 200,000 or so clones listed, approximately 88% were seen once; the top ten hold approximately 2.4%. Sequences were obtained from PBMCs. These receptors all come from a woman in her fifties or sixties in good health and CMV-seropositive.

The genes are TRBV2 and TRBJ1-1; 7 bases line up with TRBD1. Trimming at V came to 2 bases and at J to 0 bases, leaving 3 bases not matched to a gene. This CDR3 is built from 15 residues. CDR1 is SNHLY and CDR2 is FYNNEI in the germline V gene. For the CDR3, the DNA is TGTGCCAGCAGTGAACAGGGGGTTCTGAACACTGAAGCTTTCTTT. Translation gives CASSEQGVLNTEAFF.

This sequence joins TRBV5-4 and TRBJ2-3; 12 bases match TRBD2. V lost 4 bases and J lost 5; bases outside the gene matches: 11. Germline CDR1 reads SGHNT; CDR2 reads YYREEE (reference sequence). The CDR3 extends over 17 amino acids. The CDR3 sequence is CASSTGALAGGGDTQYF. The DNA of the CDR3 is TGTGCCAGCAGCACTGGGGCACTAGCGGGGGGCGGAGATACGCAGTATTTT.

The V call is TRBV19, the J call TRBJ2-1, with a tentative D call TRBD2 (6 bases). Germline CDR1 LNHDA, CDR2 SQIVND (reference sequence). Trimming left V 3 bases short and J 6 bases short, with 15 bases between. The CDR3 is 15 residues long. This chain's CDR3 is CASSIRGIPSNEQFF. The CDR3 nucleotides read TGTGCCAGTAGTATTCGCGGGATTCCGAGCAATGAGCAGTTCTTC.

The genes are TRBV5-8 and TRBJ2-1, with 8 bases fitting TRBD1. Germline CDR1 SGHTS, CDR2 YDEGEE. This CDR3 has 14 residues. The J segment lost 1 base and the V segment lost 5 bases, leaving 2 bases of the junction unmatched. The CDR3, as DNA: TGTGCCAGCAGACGGACAGGGTCCTACAATGAGCAGTTCTTC. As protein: CASRRTGSYNEQFF. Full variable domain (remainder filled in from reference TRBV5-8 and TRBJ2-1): EAGVTQSPTHLIKTRGQQATLRCSPISGHTSVYWYQQALGLGLQFLLWYDEGEERNRGNFPPRFSGRQFPNYSSELNVNALELEDSALYLCASRRTGSYNEQFFGPGTRLTVL.

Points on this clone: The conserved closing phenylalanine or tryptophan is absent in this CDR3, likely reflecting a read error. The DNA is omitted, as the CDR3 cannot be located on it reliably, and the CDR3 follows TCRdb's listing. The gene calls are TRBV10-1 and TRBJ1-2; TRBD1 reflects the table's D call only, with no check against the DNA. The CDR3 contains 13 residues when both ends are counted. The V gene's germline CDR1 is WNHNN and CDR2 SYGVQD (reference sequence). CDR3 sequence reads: CASSEPSTSRQSS.

CDR3: CASSSRQGQGTQAFF. CDR3 DNA: TGTGCCAGCAGCTCCAGACAGGGGCAGGGTACTCAAGCTTTCTTT. This chain joins TRBV7-2 and TRBJ1-1, with 8 bases lining up with TRBD1. Trimming took 4 bases from V and 9 from J; bases not matched to a gene: 13. The CDR3 is made up of 15 amino acids. The germline V gene encodes CDR1 SGHTA and CDR2 FQGNSA.

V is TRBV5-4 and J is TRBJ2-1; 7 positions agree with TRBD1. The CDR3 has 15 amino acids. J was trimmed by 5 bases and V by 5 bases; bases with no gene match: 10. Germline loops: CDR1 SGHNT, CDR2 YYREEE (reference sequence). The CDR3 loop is CASSSTGVRDNEQFF. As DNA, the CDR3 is TGTGCCAGCAGTTCCACAGGGGTAAGGGACAATGAGCAGTTCTTC.

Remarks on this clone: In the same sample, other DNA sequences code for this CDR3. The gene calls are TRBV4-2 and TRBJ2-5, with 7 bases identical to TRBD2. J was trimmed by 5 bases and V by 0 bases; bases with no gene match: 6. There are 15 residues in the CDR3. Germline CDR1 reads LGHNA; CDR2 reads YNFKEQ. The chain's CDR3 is CASSQESGREETQYF. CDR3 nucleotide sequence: TGTGCCAGCAGCCAAGAAAGCGGGCGGGAGGAGACCCAGTACTTC.

The DNA for the CDR3 is TGTGCCAGCAGTTCAACAGGAATGGACACTGAAGCTTTCTTT. Translating it yields CASSSTGMDTEAFF. V is TRBV5-4 and J is TRBJ1-1, with a tentative D call TRBD1 (5 bases). V lost 5 bases to trimming and J lost 3 bases, with 14 bases between them. There are 14 residues in the CDR3. Germline V gene data show CDR1 as SGHNT and CDR2 as YYREEE (reference sequence).

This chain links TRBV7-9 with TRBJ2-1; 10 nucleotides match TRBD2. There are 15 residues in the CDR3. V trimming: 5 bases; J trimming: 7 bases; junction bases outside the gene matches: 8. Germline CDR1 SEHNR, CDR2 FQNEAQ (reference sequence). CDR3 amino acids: CASSPPAGGLNEQFF. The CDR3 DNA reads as TGTGCCAGCAGCCCCCCAGCGGGGGGGTTAAATGAGCAGTTCTTC.

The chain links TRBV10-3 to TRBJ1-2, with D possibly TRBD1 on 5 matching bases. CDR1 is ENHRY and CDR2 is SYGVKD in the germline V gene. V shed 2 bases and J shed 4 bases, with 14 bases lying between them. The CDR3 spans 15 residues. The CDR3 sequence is CAISERGQGTYGYTF. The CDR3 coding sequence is TGTGCCATCAGTGAGAGGGGCCAGGGCACCTATGGCTACACCTTC.

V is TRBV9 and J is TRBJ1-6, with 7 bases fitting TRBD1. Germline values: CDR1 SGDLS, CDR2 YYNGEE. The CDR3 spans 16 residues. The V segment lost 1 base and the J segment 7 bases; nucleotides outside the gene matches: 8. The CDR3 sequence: CASSVNAGGANSPLHF. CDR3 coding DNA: TGTGCCAGCAGCGTAAACGCAGGGGGTGCGAATTCACCCCTCCACTTT.

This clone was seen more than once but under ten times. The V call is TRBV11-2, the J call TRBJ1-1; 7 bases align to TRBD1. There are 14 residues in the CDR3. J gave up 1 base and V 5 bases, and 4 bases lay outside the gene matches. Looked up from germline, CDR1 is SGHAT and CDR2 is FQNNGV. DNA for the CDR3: TGTGCCAGCAGCCCACGGACAGGGAACACTGAAGCTTTCTTT. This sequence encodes CASSPRTGNTEAFF.

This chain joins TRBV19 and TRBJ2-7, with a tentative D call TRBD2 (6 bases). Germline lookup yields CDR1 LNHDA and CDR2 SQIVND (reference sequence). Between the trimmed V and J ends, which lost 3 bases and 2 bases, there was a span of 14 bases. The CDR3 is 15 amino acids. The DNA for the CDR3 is TGTGCCAGTAGTATTTATGGCGGGGCCCCCTACGAGCAGTACTTC. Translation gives CASSIYGGAPYEQYF.

The CDR3 protein is CASRREAGGPGTQYF. CDR3 in DNA: TGTGCCAGCCGACGGGAGGCGGGGGGGCCAGGTACGCAGTATTTT. The genes are TRBV27 and TRBJ2-3; 9 nucleotides match TRBD2. Germline CDR1 and CDR2: MNHEY and SMNVEV (reference sequence). This CDR3 contains 15 residues. Trimming at V came to 8 bases and at J to 8 bases, leaving 14 bases not matched to a gene.

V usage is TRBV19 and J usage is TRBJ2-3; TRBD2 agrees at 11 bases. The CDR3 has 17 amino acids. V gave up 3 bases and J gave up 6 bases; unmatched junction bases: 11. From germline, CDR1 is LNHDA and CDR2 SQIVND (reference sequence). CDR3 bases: TGTGCCAGTAGTATTAAAGGTAGCGGGGGGGCTTCGGATACGCAGTATTTT. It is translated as CASSIKGSGGASDTQYF.

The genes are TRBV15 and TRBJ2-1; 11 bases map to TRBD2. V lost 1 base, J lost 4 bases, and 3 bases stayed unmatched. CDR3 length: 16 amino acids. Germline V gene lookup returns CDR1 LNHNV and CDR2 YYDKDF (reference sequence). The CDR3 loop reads CATSRGGLAAYNEQFF. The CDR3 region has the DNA TGTGCCACCAGCAGAGGGGGACTAGCGGCATACAATGAGCAGTTCTTC.

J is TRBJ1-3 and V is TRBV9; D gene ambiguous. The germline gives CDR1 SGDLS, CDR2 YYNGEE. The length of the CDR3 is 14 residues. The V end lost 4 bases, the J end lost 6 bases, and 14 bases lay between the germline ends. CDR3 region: CASSRAGELNTIYF. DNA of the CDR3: TGTGCCAGCAGCCGAGCCGGGGAGTTAAACACCATATATTTT.

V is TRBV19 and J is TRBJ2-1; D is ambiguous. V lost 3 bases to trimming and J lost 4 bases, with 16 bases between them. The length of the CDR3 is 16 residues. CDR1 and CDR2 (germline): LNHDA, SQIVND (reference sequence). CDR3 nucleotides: TGTGCCAGTAGTATGACCTTTGCCGGAGCTTACAATGAGCAGTTCTTC. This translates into CASSMTFAGAYNEQFF. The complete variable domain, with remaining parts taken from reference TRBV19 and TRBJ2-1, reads DGGITQSPKYLFRKEGQNVTLSCEQNLNHDAMYWYRQDPGQGLRLIYYSQIVNDFQKGDIAEGYSVSREKKESFPLTVTSAQKNPTAFYLCASSMTFAGAYNEQFFGPGTRLTVL.

CDR3 in amino acids: CASSQGAWGEAFF. DNA of the CDR3: TGTGCCAGCTCACAGGGGGCCTGGGGTGAAGCTTTCTTT. This chain uses TRBV18 with TRBJ1-1; 7 bases are a match to TRBD1. The CDR3 consists of 13 residues. Germline assignment: CDR1 KGHSH and CDR2 LQKENI. Trimming cost V 4 bases and J 7 bases; bases outside gene matches: 6. The full variable domain, its missing parts supplied by reference TRBV18 and TRBJ1-1, is NAGVMQNPRHLVRRRGQEARLRCSPMKGHSHVYWYRQLPEEGLKFMVYLQKENIIDESGMPKERFSAEFPKEGPSILRIQQVVRGDSAAYFCASSQGAWGEAFFGQGTRLTVV.

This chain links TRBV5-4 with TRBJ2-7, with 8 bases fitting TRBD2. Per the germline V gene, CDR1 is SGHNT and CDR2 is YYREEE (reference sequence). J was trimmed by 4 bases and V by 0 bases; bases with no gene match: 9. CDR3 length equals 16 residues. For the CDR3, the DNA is TGTGCCAGCAGCTTGGGGGCGGGGGGCGTCATTTACGAGCAGTACTTC. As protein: CASSLGAGGVIYEQYF.

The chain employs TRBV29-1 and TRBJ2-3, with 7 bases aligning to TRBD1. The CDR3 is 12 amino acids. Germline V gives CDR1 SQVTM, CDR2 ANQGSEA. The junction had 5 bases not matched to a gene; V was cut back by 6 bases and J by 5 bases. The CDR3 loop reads CSVGGREDTQYF. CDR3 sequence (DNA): TGCAGCGTAGGGGGCCGGGAAGATACGCAGTATTTT.

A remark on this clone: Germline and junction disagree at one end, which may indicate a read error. In DNA, the CDR3 is TGTGCCAGCTCCCGATCGACCGGGGGGCAAGGGACCCAGTACTTC. This codes for CASSRSTGGQGTQYF. This rearrangement joins TRBV18 to TRBJ2-5; possibly TRBD2 for D (7 bases). CDR1 and CDR2 from the germline V gene are KGHSH and LQKENI. This CDR3 is built from 15 residues.

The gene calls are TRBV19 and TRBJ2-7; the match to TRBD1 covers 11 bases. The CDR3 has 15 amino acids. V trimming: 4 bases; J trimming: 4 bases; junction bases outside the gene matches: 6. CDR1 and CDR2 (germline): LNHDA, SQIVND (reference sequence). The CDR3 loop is CASSNGGTGGYEQYF. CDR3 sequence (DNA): TGTGCCAGTAGTAATGGAGGGACAGGGGGATACGAGCAGTACTTC.

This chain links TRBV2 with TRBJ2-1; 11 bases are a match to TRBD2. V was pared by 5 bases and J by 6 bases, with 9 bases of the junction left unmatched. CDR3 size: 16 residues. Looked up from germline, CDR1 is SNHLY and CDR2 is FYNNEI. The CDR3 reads CASSIAGGRRGNEQFF. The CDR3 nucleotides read TGTGCCAGCAGTATAGCGGGGGGGCGAAGGGGCAATGAGCAGTTCTTC.

Here the CDR3 reads CASSLLAGDSGELFF. CDR3 coding DNA: TGTGCCAGCAGTTTACTAGCGGGGGACAGCGGGGAGCTGTTTTTT. This chain links TRBV28 with TRBJ2-2; TRBD2 aligns across 10 bases. Germline CDR1 reads MDHEN; CDR2 reads SYDVKM. With 2 bases clipped from V and 7 bases from J, the junction kept 4 bases outside the gene matches. The CDR3 is made up of 15 amino acids. Looking up the rest from reference TRBV28 and TRBJ2-2 gives the full variable domain: DVKVTQSSRYLVKRTGEKVFLECVQDMDHENMFWYRQDPGLGLRLIYFSYDVKMKEKGDIPEGYSVSREKKERFSLILESASTNQTSMYLCASSLLAGDSGELFFGEGSRLTVL.

CDR3 in DNA: TGTGCCAGTAGCCGGACTATACAAGAGACCCAGTACTTC. Translating it yields CASSRTIQETQYF. This chain uses TRBV19 with TRBJ2-5, with a weak D call TRBD2 (6 bases). The CDR3 has 13 amino acids. With 6 bases removed from V and 2 bases from J, the gap between germline ends came to 10 bases. CDR1 LNHDA and CDR2 SQIVND come from the germline V gene (reference sequence). Looking up the rest from reference TRBV19 and TRBJ2-5 gives the full variable domain: DGGITQSPKYLFRKEGQNVTLSCEQNLNHDAMYWYRQDPGQGLRLIYYSQIVNDFQKGDIAEGYSVSREKKESFPLTVTSAQKNPTAFYLCASSRTIQETQYFGPGTRLLVL.

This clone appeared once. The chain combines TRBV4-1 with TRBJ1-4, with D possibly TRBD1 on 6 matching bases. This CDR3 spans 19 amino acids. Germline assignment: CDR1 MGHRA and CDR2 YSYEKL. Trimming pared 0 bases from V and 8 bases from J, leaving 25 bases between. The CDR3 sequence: CASSQDRVRGALQIEKLFF. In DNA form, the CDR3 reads TGCGCCAGCAGCCAAGATCGAGTGCGGGGGGCTTTGCAAATAGAAAAACTGTTTTTT.